The sequence of this T cell receptor (beta chain) was determined in a study of blood T cells in healthy people across ages. This clonotype appeared many times. This CDR3 is 13 amino acids long. Germline-derived CDR1 and CDR2 are SNHLY and FYNNEI. V lost 10 bases, J lost 1 base, and 5 bases stayed unmatched. The use of a sample-barcoded 5' primer and a J-beta primer mix characterized a second PCR of about 7 to 12 cycles. TCRdb re-called the 5' RACE reads through MiXCR, storing one row per CDR3 protein. The repertoire consists of around 1.7 million distinct CDR3 sequences, with roughly 30% occurring once and the leading ten covering roughly 8.2%.

The sample taken for sequencing was blood. This TCR derives from a woman aged 25 to 39 in good health. The chain uses TRBV2 and TRBJ2-5; 8 bases are shared with TRBD1. CDR3 protein: CATNTGGQETQYF. The CDR3, as DNA: TGTGCCACCAATACAGGGGGCCAAGAGACCCAGTACTTC.